This TCR beta chain was recorded in a study of blood T cell repertoires in COVID-19. The wider study: Acute and convalescent COVID-19 specimens originated in the United States, Italy and Spain. From T cells, B-cell-depleted T cells, or PBMCs came the material, which was cDNA or gDNA.

The CDR3 totals 14 residues. The germline V gene encodes CDR1 SGHVS and CDR2 FQNEAQ. V shed 3 bases and J shed 3 bases, with 9 bases lying between them. Original methodology: Counts of nucleated cells, estimated from reference gene primer amplification, were obtained. The protocol was immunoSEQ multiplex PCR, while the TCRdb copy is restricted to in-frame clones and leaves out a portion. Clone size and the V and J calls come from that table; the DNA yielded D and trimming. This sample carries under 200,000 clones, approximately 87% of them seen once, and the ten largest clones take around 3.5%. This TCR was recovered from a man between 18 and 35 years old with active or convalescent COVID-19. The rearrangement links TRBV7-8 to TRBJ1-3, with D perhaps matching TRBD1 (5 bases). Material: peripheral blood. In nucleotides, the CDR3 is TGTGCCAGCAGCTTGGGCAGGGATGGAAACACCATATATTTT. Encoded protein: CASSLGRDGNTIYF.